One T cell receptor (beta chain) is described in this entry. Its antigen is not known. These data are taken from a study of T cell responses to AZD1222 COVID-19 vaccine. As for the study in general: Second-dose recipients at about 4 or about 12 weeks were treated as one pooled group.

Sequencing was performed with immunoSEQ multiplex PCR; in TCRdb, only in-frame clones are kept and a portion is missing. The table shows approximately 92,000 clones, with more than 75% occurring only once. Findings and caveats of the study: Close to half of all spike-specific TCRs reportedly target regions of the variants that are unmutated. Donors were mostly white British, more females; clonal diversity possibly underestimated. At baseline, just six or seven AZD1222 recipients tested seropositive.

The sequence was collected from an adult in good health. Here the sequenced sample was peripheral blood, taken on day 0 of AZD1222 vaccination.

The CDR3 protein is CAISESVREENTEAFF. CDR3 in DNA: TGTGCCATCAGTGAGTCGGTGAGGGAGGAGAACACTGAAGCTTTCTTT. The chain joins TRBV10-3 to TRBJ1-1; D gene ambiguous. V was shortened by 0 bases and J by 1 base, with 12 bases between the two germline ends. The CDR3 length is 16 residues. Per germline, CDR1 ENHRY and CDR2 SYGVKD.